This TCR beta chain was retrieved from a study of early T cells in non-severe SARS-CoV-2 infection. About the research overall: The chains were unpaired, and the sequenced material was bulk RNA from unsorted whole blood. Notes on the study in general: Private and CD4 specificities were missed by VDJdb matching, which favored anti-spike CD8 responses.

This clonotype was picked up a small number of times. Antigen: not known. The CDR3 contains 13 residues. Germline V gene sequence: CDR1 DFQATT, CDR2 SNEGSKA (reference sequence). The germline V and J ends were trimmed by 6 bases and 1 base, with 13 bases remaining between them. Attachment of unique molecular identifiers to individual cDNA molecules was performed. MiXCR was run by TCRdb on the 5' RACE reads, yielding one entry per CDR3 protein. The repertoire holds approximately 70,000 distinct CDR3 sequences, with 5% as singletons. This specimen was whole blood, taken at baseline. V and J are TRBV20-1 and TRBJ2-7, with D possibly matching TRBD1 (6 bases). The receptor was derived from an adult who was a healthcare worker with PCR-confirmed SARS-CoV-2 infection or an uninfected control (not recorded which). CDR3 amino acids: CSASKGVSYEQYF. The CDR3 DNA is TGCAGTGCCTCCAAGGGGGTTTCCTACGAGCAGTACTTC.